Below are 10 T cell receptor beta chains sequenced from a single sample in a study of metastatic and nonmetastatic thyroid tumors. All patients reached thyroid surgery having received no treatment beforehand. TCRdb reprocessed the PCR reads via MiXCR. The sample gives roughly 13,000 clones, 23% of which show up once; more than 7% is in the top ten. The material sequenced was blood. The receptor source for this set is a female donor with papillary thyroid cancer or a benign thyroid nodule (not recorded which). Some clones in this sample may be carry-over from other donors' samples.

In its sample, this clone ranks as medium-sized. V gene TRBV10-2 combines with J gene TRBJ2-3, with a possible D match to TRBD2 (6 bases). The V end lost 3 bases, the J end lost 2 bases, and 12 bases lay between the germline ends. This CDR3 comprises 15 residues. Germline CDR1 and CDR2: WSHSY and SAAADI. CDR3 nucleotide sequence: TGCGCCAGCAGTGATGGGACTCTCCCCACAGATACGCAGTATTTT. Its protein is CASSDGTLPTDTQYF.

The rearrangement links TRBV20-1 to TRBJ1-5; a weak D match, TRBD1 (5 bases). This CDR3 is 15 amino acids long. CDR1 and CDR2 (germline): DFQATT, SNEGSKA (reference sequence). V was cut by 6 bases and J by 8 bases, with 23 bases left in between. CDR3 protein: CSAPQAGGAREPQHF. As DNA, the CDR3 is TGCAGTGCACCACAGGCCGGTGGTGCAAGAGAGCCCCAGCATTTT.

CDR3 residues: CSARENMVGVPYEQYF. In nucleotides, the CDR3 is TGCAGTGCTAGAGAGAATATGGTGGGCGTCCCCTACGAGCAGTACTTC. The chain is built from TRBV20-1 and TRBJ2-7; D gene unclear. V lost 0 bases to trimming and J lost 2 bases, with 17 bases between them. The germline V gene encodes CDR1 DFQATT and CDR2 SNEGSKA (reference sequence). The CDR3 is 16 amino acids.

By sample fraction, this clone is medium-sized (0.01 to 0.1%). This chain links TRBV6-4 with TRBJ1-1; maybe TRBD1 (5 bases). The ends were cut back, 0 bases at V and 4 bases at J, with 15 bases in the middle. Germline loops: CDR1 MRHNA, CDR2 SNTAGT. This CDR3 has 16 residues. The CDR3 DNA reads as TGTGCCAGCAGTGACTCGCCCCCCAGGGCGTTCACTGAAGCTTTCTTT. Amino acids: CASSDSPPRAFTEAFF.

This clone was seen many times. The gene calls are TRBV20-1 and TRBJ2-3, with D perhaps matching TRBD1 (5 bases). V shed 2 bases and J shed 0 bases, with 18 bases lying between them. The CDR3 length is 17 residues. The germline CDR1 and CDR2 sequences are DFQATT and SNEGSKA (reference sequence). The CDR3 loop reads CSARRTSRVASTDTQYF. The DNA of the CDR3 is TGCAGTGCTAGAAGAACCTCCAGGGTGGCTAGCACAGATACGCAGTATTTT.

By frequency in the sample, this clone is medium-sized. The chain couples TRBV6-1 to TRBJ2-2; D possibly corresponds to TRBD2 (5 bases). The CDR3 spans 16 residues. The V gene's germline CDR1 is MNHNS and CDR2 SASEGT. Trimming stripped 3 bases from V and 7 bases from J, with 18 bases between. CDR3: CASSDSDSLTGGELFF. DNA of the CDR3: TGTGCCAGCAGTGATTCGGACTCCCTTACCGGCGGGGAGCTGTTTTTT.

In this sample, this clone turned up many times. The chain links TRBV7-2 to TRBJ1-3; no clear D. This CDR3 spans 14 amino acids. Deletions cut 4 bases from V and 1 base from J, with 8 bases between. Germline V gives CDR1 SGHTA, CDR2 FQGNSA. The chain's CDR3 is CASSSGLSGNTIYF. DNA of the CDR3: TGTGCCAGCAGCTCGGGCCTTTCTGGAAACACCATATATTTT.

V gene TRBV19 combines with J gene TRBJ2-2; 8 bases match TRBD1. J was trimmed by 5 bases and V by 10 bases; bases with no gene match: 12. The CDR3 is 15 residues long. Germline V lookup: CDR1 LNHDA, CDR2 SQIVND (reference sequence). The CDR3 DNA sequence: TGTGCCACAAAGGCAGGGGGCTTTAGAACCGGGGAGCTGTTTTTT. Its protein product is CATKAGGFRTGELFF.

In its sample, this clone is medium-sized. The J gene is TRBJ2-1, the V gene TRBV27, with 9 bases that match TRBD2. The CDR3 is 14 residues long. The V and J ends lost 7 bases and 7 bases, in that order; junction bases with no gene match: 8. The germline gives CDR1 MNHEY, CDR2 SMNVEV (reference sequence). In DNA form, the CDR3 reads TGTGCCAGCAAGCGGGAGGCCCGTGGGAATGAGCAGTTCTTC. Its translation: CASKREARGNEQFF.

This clone has only a few counts. The chain carries TRBV6-2 or TRBV6-3 and TRBJ2-1; D is perhaps TRBD1 (6 bases). The germline V and J ends were trimmed by 5 bases and 9 bases, with 14 bases remaining between them. CDR1 is MNHEY, CDR2 SVGEGT, per germline. The CDR3 contains 13 residues. For the CDR3, the DNA is TGTGCCAGCAGTGGGGGAGTAGGGGGTGAGCAGTTCTTC. This encodes CASSGGVGGEQFF.